This T cell receptor beta chain was identified in a study of T cell responses to AZD1222 COVID-19 vaccine. General study results and limits: The span of vaccine-associated CD4 TCRs extended across spike, with dominance at 160-218 and 743-854.

Remarks on this clone: Its antigen is undetermined.

Sequencing was performed with immunoSEQ multiplex PCR; in TCRdb, only in-frame clones are kept and a portion is missing. The sample has some 120,000 clones; 88% are singletons. The germline V gene has CDR1 GTSNPN and CDR2 SVGIG (reference sequence). V was clipped by 4 bases and J by 9 bases, with 21 bases between them. The CDR3 runs to 14 residues. This rearrangement joins TRBV30 to TRBJ1-2; weak D call: TRBD1 (6 bases). This TCR came from an adult in good health. This specimen consisted of peripheral blood, obtained on day 0 of MenACWY control vaccination. For the CDR3, the DNA is TGTGCCTGGACACAACCGGACAGAACTATGAGCTACACCTTC. It yields the protein CAWTQPDRTMSYTF.